Below, one TCR beta chain is given with its context. Its antigen is undetermined. This record belongs to a study of beta chain features in type 1 diabetes. General study findings and limits: Shorter TCRB CDR3s, moderately but significantly so, marked every one of the four CD4+ subsets in Type 1 diabetes patients.

Each of the CD4+ naive, central memory, regulatory and stem cell-like memory populations was sorted via CD45RO/CCR7/CD25/CD127/CD95/CD27. Expressed TCRB transcripts got sequenced, as all isolated RNA was reverse transcribed. Clones were sequenced by immunoSEQ multiplex PCR, and TCRdb holds only the in-frame ones, with some missing. Of 250,000 to 300,000 clones listed, approximately 25% are singletons. This CDR3 contains 12 residues. The V gene lost 3 bases and the J gene lost 4 bases, with 6 bases spanning the gap. Germline V CDR1 and CDR2: MNHNS, SASEGT. The chain links TRBV6-1 to TRBJ1-2; D ambiguous. The receptor's source is a woman aged 25 to 45 with type 1 diabetes. Sequencing input: naive CD4+ T cells from blood. The CDR3 sequence is CASSEGSYGYTF. CDR3 in DNA: TGTGCCAGCAGTGAGGGCAGCTATGGCTACACCTTC.